A selection of T cell receptor beta chains follows, all from one sample in a study of cytomegalovirus exposure and HLA in healthy donors. Sequencing used immunoSEQ multiplex PCR; TCRdb keeps in-frame clones, though not all of them. The repertoire has over 100,000 clones, approximately 73% of them found once; the top ten carry approximately 8.4%. Sequenced material: PBMCs. Receptors were obtained from a middle-aged man in good health and CMV-seronegative. The CDR3 runs from the conserved cysteine through the conserved F or W. The order of the fields is clone size, V gene, J gene, D gene, CDR3 protein, CDR3 DNA. The D gene is left open where the match is weak. Size is stated for part of the rows, as once, few or many counts, or as a class when the clone is expanded.

NA,TRBV13,TRBJ1-3,NA,CASSPTGVAGNTIYF,TGTGCCAGCAGCCCGACGGGGGTAGCTGGAAACACCATATATTTT
few,TRBV7-8,TRBJ2-3,TRBD2,CASSFFQASGARTDTQYF,TGTGCCAGCAGCTTCTTCCAAGCTAGCGGGGCCCGCACAGATACGCAGTATTTT
NA,TRBV6-1,TRBJ1-2,NA,CASSSMGSHGYTF,TGTGCCAGCAGTTCGATGGGGAGCCATGGCTACACCTTC
NA,TRBV9,TRBJ1-3,NA,CASSVDNSGNTIYF,TGTGCCAGCAGCGTAGATAACTCTGGAAACACCATATATTTT
NA,TRBV29-1,TRBJ2-7,NA,CSVEDVQGGYEQYF,TGCAGCGTTGAAGATGTCCAGGGGGGATACGAGCAGTACTTC
few,TRBV7-3,TRBJ2-7,NA,CASSLIGGEQYF,TGTGCCAGCAGCTTAATCGGGGGCGAGCAGTACTTC
few,TRBV11-2,TRBJ2-1,NA,CASSFSLGANEQFF,TGTGCCAGCAGCTTTTCATTAGGGGCCAATGAGCAGTTCTTC
NA,TRBV4-1,TRBJ1-1,NA,CASSQDRRGGWGVNTEAFF,TGCGCCAGCAGCCAAGATCGGAGGGGGGGGTGGGGGGTGAACACTGAAGCTTTCTTT
NA,TRBV5-1,TRBJ2-2,TRBD1,CASSLDGQGNTGELFF,TGCGCCAGCAGCTTGGATGGACAGGGGAACACCGGGGAGCTGTTTTTT
NA,TRBV4-3,TRBJ1-1,NA,CASSQAKTVNTEAFF,TGCGCCAGCAGCCAAGCAAAGACAGTTAACACTGAGGCTTTCTTT
NA,TRBV15,TRBJ2-2,NA,CATSLENTGELFF,TGTGCCACCAGCTTAGAGAACACCGGGGAGCTGTTTTTT
NA,TRBV9,TRBJ2-7,NA,CASSPDPGGAGEQYF,TGTGCCAGCAGCCCTGACCCTGGGGGGGCGGGGGAGCAGTACTTC
NA,TRBV27,TRBJ1-6,TRBD1,CASSARGQNSNSPLHF,TGTGCCAGCAGTGCCAGGGGGCAGAACAGTAATTCACCCCTCCACTTT
once,TRBV7-9,TRBJ2-2,NA,CASSSIGLDPTTNTGELFF,TGTGCCAGCAGCTCCATAGGACTGGATCCAACTACGAACACCGGGGAGCTGTTTTTT
NA,TRBV5-1,TRBJ1-6,TRBD1,CASSLGQGGSNSPLHF,TGCGCCAGCAGCTTGGGGCAGGGGGGAAGTAATTCACCCCTCCACTTT
many,TRBV6-4,TRBJ2-6,NA,CASSGASGANVLTF,TGTGCCAGCAGTGGAGCGTCTGGGGCCAACGTCCTGACTTTC
NA,TRBV4-1,TRBJ1-2,NA,CASSLRSGVVGGDGYPF,TGCGCCAGCAGCTTACGCTCTGGGGTGGTAGGGGGTGATGGCTACCCCTTC
few,TRBV19,TRBJ1-3,NA,CASINRASGNTIYF,TGTGCCAGTATAAACAGGGCCTCTGGAAACACCATATATTTT
NA,TRBV7-2,TRBJ2-6,NA,CASSYTGTGANVLTF,TGTGCCAGCAGCTATACAGGGACTGGGGCCAACGTCCTGACTTTC
NA,TRBV4-2,TRBJ2-1,TRBD2,CASSPLAGANEQFF,TGTGCCAGCAGCCCCTTAGCGGGGGCCAATGAGCAGTTCTTC
once,TRBV5-4,TRBJ2-2,TRBD2,CASSAGLVPGELFF,TGTGCCAGCAGCGCCGGACTAGTTCCCGGGGAGCTGTTTTTT
NA,TRBV5-8,TRBJ2-7,TRBD1,CASSLAQGQDGDGHYEQYF,TGTGCCAGCAGCTTGGCGCAGGGACAGGACGGCGATGGACACTACGAGCAGTACTTC
NA,TRBV7-6,TRBJ1-5,NA,CASSLNSGQPQHF,TGTGCCAGCAGCTTAAACAGTGGTCAGCCCCAGCATTTT
NA,TRBV15,TRBJ1-3,NA,CATSRALTPSSGNTIYF,TGTGCCACCAGCAGAGCCTTGACTCCCAGCTCTGGAAACACCATATATTTT
NA,TRBV13,TRBJ2-2,TRBD2,CASSPGASGYTGELFF,TGTGCCAGCAGCCCTGGGGCTAGCGGATACACCGGGGAGCTGTTTTTT
NA,TRBV2,TRBJ1-1,TRBD1,CASQGQANTEAFF,TGTGCCAGCCAGGGACAGGCCAACACTGAAGCTTTCTTT
NA,TRBV9,TRBJ2-7,NA,CASSVGSHYEQYF,TGTGCCAGCAGCGTAGGTAGTCACTACGAGCAGTACTTC
few,TRBV7-4,TRBJ1-6,TRBD1,CASSRRQGEASPLHF,TGTGCCAGCAGCCGTCGACAGGGTGAGGCTTCACCCCTCCACTTT
NA,TRBV5-6,TRBJ2-6,NA,CASSLLSSGRVSGANVLTF,TGTGCCAGCAGCTTGCTCTCGTCAGGGCGAGTAAGTGGGGCCAACGTCCTGACTTTC
NA,TRBV2,TRBJ2-7,TRBD2,CASSERFGEGYEQYF,TGTGCCAGCAGTGAAAGATTCGGGGAGGGATACGAGCAGTACTTC
NA,TRBV30,TRBJ1-4,NA,CAWSPGEWGDEKLFF,TGTGCCTGGAGTCCAGGCGAGTGGGGGGATGAAAAACTGTTTTTT
NA,TRBV6-6,TRBJ1-5,NA,CASSPSGHSNQPQHF,TGTGCCAGCAGTCCGAGCGGCCATAGCAATCAGCCCCAGCATTTT
NA,TRBV28,TRBJ2-7,TRBD1,CASSFQGAEEQYF,TGTGCCAGCAGTTTTCAGGGGGCGGAAGAGCAGTACTTC
NA,TRBV19,TRBJ2-7,NA,CASSITGSSYEQYF,TGTGCCAGTAGTATAACAGGGAGCTCCTACGAGCAGTACTTC
NA,TRBV5-6,TRBJ2-3,TRBD1,CASSLMTGRSTDTQYF,TGTGCCAGCAGCTTGATGACAGGGCGCAGCACAGATACGCAGTATTTT
NA,TRBV9,TRBJ2-5,TRBD1,CASSSPARQGRETQYF,TGTGCCAGCAGCTCACCTGCCAGACAGGGACGGGAGACCCAGTACTTC
NA,TRBV10-3,TRBJ2-5,TRBD2,CAISLGLAGEAQYF,TGTGCCATCAGTTTGGGACTAGCGGGGGAGGCCCAGTACTTC
NA,TRBV5-5,TRBJ2-1,NA,CASRPSFFRQQYNEQFF,TGTGCCAGCAGACCCTCTTTTTTTCGACAGCAATACAATGAGCAGTTCTTC
few,TRBV6-1,TRBJ1-6,TRBD1,CASSADRGRNSPLHF,TGTGCCAGCAGTGCCGACAGGGGGCGAAATTCACCCCTCCACTTT
few,TRBV19,TRBJ2-3,TRBD2,CASSIRGGGATSTDTQYF,TGTGCCAGTAGTATTCGTGGCGGGGGGGCGACGAGCACAGATACGCAGTATTTT
NA,TRBV4-3,TRBJ2-7,TRBD2,CASSQVNTGGIRYEQYF,TGCGCCAGCAGCCAAGTCAATACCGGGGGGATTCGCTACGAGCAGTACTTC
NA,TRBV19,TRBJ2-7,NA,CASSIDQGDRDEQYF,TGTGCCAGTAGTATAGATCAAGGGGATCGAGACGAGCAGTACTTC
NA,TRBV7-2,TRBJ2-3,TRBD1,CASSLGTGVTDTQYF,TGTGCCAGCAGCTTAGGGACAGGGGTCACAGATACGCAGTATTTT
NA,TRBV23-1,TRBJ2-7,NA,CASSQQEQYF,TGCGCCAGCAGTCAACAGGAGCAGTACTTC
NA,TRBV30,TRBJ1-4,NA,CVSSGDAGEKLFF,TGTGTCTCCTCCGGCGACGCGGGGGAAAAACTGTTTTTT
NA,TRBV5-6,TRBJ2-1,NA,CASSLLARLNEQFF,TGTGCCAGCAGCTTGTTGGCTAGACTTAATGAGCAGTTCTTC
NA,TRBV7-6,TRBJ1-2,NA,CASSLGDTLNYGYTF,TGTGCCAGCAGCTTAGGGGACACCCTTAACTATGGCTACACCTTC
NA,TRBV27,TRBJ1-1,NA,CASSSAVLNTEAFF,TGTGCCAGCAGTAGCGCAGTGCTGAACACTGAAGCTTTCTTT
NA,TRBV5-6,TRBJ1-2,TRBD1,CASSWDHRGGYTF,TGTGCCAGCAGCTGGGACCACAGGGGTGGCTACACCTTC
NA,TRBV13,TRBJ1-2,TRBD1,CASSSSTPGQGYYGYTF,TGTGCCAGCAGCTCGTCCACCCCGGGACAGGGTTACTATGGCTACACCTTC
NA,TRBV18,TRBJ1-1,TRBD1,CASSTGVWNTEAFF,TGTGCCAGCTCAACAGGGGTTTGGAACACTGAAGCTTTCTTT
NA,TRBV19,TRBJ1-4,NA,CASRAWETGTNEKLFF,TGTGCCAGTAGAGCCTGGGAGACCGGGACTAATGAAAAACTGTTTTTT